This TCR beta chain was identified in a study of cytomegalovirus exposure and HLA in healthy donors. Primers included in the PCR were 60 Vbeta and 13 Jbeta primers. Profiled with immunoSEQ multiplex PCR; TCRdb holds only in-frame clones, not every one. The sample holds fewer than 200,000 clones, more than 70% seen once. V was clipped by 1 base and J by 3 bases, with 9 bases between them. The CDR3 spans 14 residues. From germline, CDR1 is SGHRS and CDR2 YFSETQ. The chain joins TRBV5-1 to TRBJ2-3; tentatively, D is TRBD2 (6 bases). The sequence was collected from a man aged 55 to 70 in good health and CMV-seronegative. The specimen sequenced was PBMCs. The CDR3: CASSLSAGTDTQYF. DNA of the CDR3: TGCGCCAGCAGCTTGTCTGCGGGAACAGATACGCAGTATTTT.